The following is a TCR beta chain sequence with its context. The data were obtained in a study of early T cells in non-severe SARS-CoV-2 infection. Study-wide background: Unsorted whole blood bulk RNA was sequenced, with unpaired chains.

The CDR3 spans 15 residues. Germline CDR1 reads LNHDA; CDR2 reads SQIVND (reference sequence). Trimming cost V 7 bases and J 2 bases; bases outside gene matches: 8. Unique molecular identifiers tagged individual cDNA molecules. One entry per CDR3 protein, called by TCRdb with MiXCR from the 5' RACE reads. This repertoire shows more than 70,000 distinct CDR3 sequences, about 10% found once; its top ten account for more than 10%. The receptor was isolated from an adult who was a healthcare worker with PCR-confirmed SARS-CoV-2 infection or an uninfected control (not recorded which). The chain couples TRBV19 to TRBJ1-5; 7 bases fit TRBD1. Sample: whole blood, taken at baseline. CDR3 in amino acids: CASKFRQGGNQPQHF. The CDR3 nucleotides are TGTGCCAGTAAATTTCGACAGGGTGGCAATCAGCCCCAGCATTTT. Drawing the rest from reference TRBV19 and TRBJ1-5, the complete variable domain is DGGITQSPKYLFRKEGQNVTLSCEQNLNHDAMYWYRQDPGQGLRLIYYSQIVNDFQKGDIAEGYSVSREKKESFPLTVTSAQKNPTAFYLCASKFRQGGNQPQHFGDGTRLSIL.